This record looks at one T cell receptor beta chain sequence and its context. Antigen: not known. This specimen belongs to a study of T cells after yellow fever vaccination. TCRdb re-called the 5' RACE reads through MiXCR, storing one row per CDR3 protein. Of approximately 180,000 distinct CDR3 sequences listed, approximately 6.2% are singletons. Broader study findings: Contamination by abundant bulk-population clonotypes could be present in FACS-sorted repertoires. The booster response re-showed most primary clones: around 97% CD4, approximately 86% CD8.

Germline V gene sequence: CDR1 SGHNT, CDR2 YYREEE (reference sequence). This CDR3 spans 15 amino acids. Trimming left V 0 bases short and J 1 base short, with 7 bases between. This sequence was found in a man aged 18 to 30 who received the YFV17D yellow fever vaccine. This sample comprised CD4+ T cells sorted from PBMCs, obtained on the day of the first yellow fever vaccination. V is TRBV5-4 and J is TRBJ2-2, with D possibly matching TRBD1 (6 bases). CDR3: CASSLGRGNTGELFF. In DNA, the CDR3 is TGTGCCAGCAGCTTGGGCAGGGGGAACACCGGGGAGCTGTTTTTT.